This passage covers 25 T cell receptor beta chains from one sample sequenced in a study of T cells in Graves' hyperthyroidism and ophthalmopathy. Amplification of TCR beta CDR3 regions was performed using RNA transcripts as template. With the HTBI primer set, the TCR CDR3 went through a first round of RT-PCR. MiXCR, applied by TCRdb to the multiplex PCR reads, yields one record per CDR3 protein. The repertoire holds 400,000 or so distinct CDR3 sequences, with about 14% as singletons. The sample comprised blood. These receptors all come from a woman aged 25 to 45 with Graves' ophthalmopathy.

With regard to this clonotype: A much larger clone sits a single nucleotide away, making a read error possible. The chain links TRBV25-1 to TRBJ2-7; D may correspond to TRBD1 or TRBD2 (6 bases each). The CDR3 is 13 residues long. Germline V CDR1 and CDR2: MGHDK, SYGVNS. V gave up 6 bases and J gave up 6 bases, with 15 bases separating them. CDR3 sequence: CASRSGGGGEQYF. CDR3 nucleotide sequence: TGTGCCAGCAGGTCAGGAGGAGGGGGCGAGCAGTACTTC.

The sample holds many counts of this clonotype. This rearrangement joins TRBV12-3 or TRBV12-4 to TRBJ2-2, with D possibly being TRBD1 (5 bases). This CDR3 region has 12 residues. V dropped 6 bases and J dropped 5 bases, with 7 bases sitting between them. CDR3 protein: CASRRQTGELFF. The DNA of the CDR3 is TGTGCCAGCAGGAGACAGACCGGGGAGCTGTTTTTT.

This clonotype has more than one count but fewer than ten. The CDR3 DNA reads as TGCAGCGTTGAACTTTCCGGATATAATGAAAAACTGTTTTTT. Protein product: CSVELSGYNEKLFF. This sequence joins TRBV29-1 and TRBJ1-4; D not resolved. The CDR3 contains 14 residues. V was clipped by 2 bases and J by 4 bases, with 11 bases between them. Germline V lookup: CDR1 SQVTM, CDR2 ANQGSEA.

The rearrangement uses TRBV6-1 and TRBJ2-5; D is perhaps TRBD1 (5 bases). Germline loops: CDR1 MNHNS, CDR2 SASEGT. Trimming cost V 6 bases and J 4 bases, with 12 bases left between them. The CDR3 runs to 13 residues. The CDR3 nucleotides read TGTGCCAGCAGAGGGGTGTCAGGAGAGACCCAGTACTTC. It encodes CASRGVSGETQYF.

A word on this clonotype: A read error may explain this, as a much larger clone is one base away. The genes are TRBV6-2 or TRBV6-3 and TRBJ1-5, with 8 bases matching TRBD1. The CDR3 extends over 13 amino acids. Germline-derived CDR1 and CDR2 are MNHEY and SVGEGT. The V and J ends lost 8 bases and 9 bases, in that order; junction bases with no gene match: 9. DNA for the CDR3: TGTGCCAGCGGGCAGACAGGGGTAGGGCCCCAGCATTTT. Protein product: CASGQTGVGPQHF.

In its sample, this clonotype was seen many times. The rearrangement uses TRBV20-1 and TRBJ2-2; D might be TRBD2 (6 bases). CDR3 length: 14 amino acids. Germline V gene lookup returns CDR1 DFQATT and CDR2 SNEGSKA (reference sequence). V was shortened by 3 bases and J by 5 bases, with 13 bases between the two germline ends. This chain's CDR3 is CSARGRGATGELFF. Here the CDR3 DNA reads TGCAGTGCTAGGGGGCGCGGGGCAACCGGGGAGCTGTTTTTT.

This sequence joins TRBV5-8 and TRBJ2-2; D uncertain. Germline assignment: CDR1 SGHTS and CDR2 YDEGEE. V lost 2 bases, J lost 5 bases, and 19 bases lay in between. The CDR3 totals 17 residues. In DNA form, the CDR3 reads TGTGCCAGCAGCTTTTCCGCGTTCATTGGCGTAACCGGGGAGCTGTTTTTT. Protein product: CASSFSAFIGVTGELFF.

The chain joins TRBV25-1 to TRBJ2-1; D remains unclear. This CDR3 has 12 amino acids. Germline CDR1 reads MGHDK; CDR2 reads SYGVNS. V was clipped by 5 bases and J by 7 bases, with 9 bases between them. CDR3 DNA sequence: TGTGCCAGCAGTAGAGTGAGGAATGAGCAGTTCTTC. Translated, it gives CASSRVRNEQFF.

In this sample, this clonotype turned up a few times. This CDR3 is CASSLLFQSGGNEQFF. The CDR3 DNA follows: TGTGCCAGCAGTTTACTCTTCCAATCAGGGGGGAATGAGCAGTTCTTC. This chain links TRBV28 with TRBJ2-1; possible D gene TRBD1, 7 bases. The CDR3 is 16 residues long. The germline V gene has CDR1 MDHEN and CDR2 SYDVKM. Trimming shortened V by 2 bases and J by 7 bases, and 18 bases separated the two germline ends.

This clonotype was seen at least ten times. This chain links TRBV3-1 with TRBJ2-5; perhaps TRBD2 as D (6 bases). CDR1 and CDR2 from the germline V gene are LGHDT and YNNKEL (reference sequence). The length of the CDR3 is 15 residues. With 1 base removed from V and 4 bases from J, the gap between germline ends came to 13 bases. CDR3 region: CASSQGAWGGETQYF. DNA of the CDR3: TGTGCCAGCAGCCAAGGAGCTTGGGGAGGAGAGACCCAGTACTTC.

The sample holds many counts of this clonotype. V and J are TRBV5-1 and TRBJ2-1; D gene uncertain. There are 12 residues in the CDR3. CDR1 is SGHRS and CDR2 is YFSETQ in the germline V gene. Trimming left V 3 bases short and J 8 bases short, with 9 bases between. CDR3 sequence: CASSWTTDEQFF. The DNA for the CDR3 is TGCGCCAGCAGCTGGACCACGGATGAGCAGTTCTTC.

For this clonotype: A much bigger clone sits one base away, suggesting this may be a read error. The CDR3 region is CASSQDGIAGNTQYF. As DNA, the CDR3 is TGCGCCAGCAGCCAAGATGGGATAGCGGGAAATACGCAGTATTTT. The V and J genes are TRBV4-1 and TRBJ2-3, with TRBD2 matching over 8 bases. The CDR3 is 15 amino acids. CDR1 MGHRA and CDR2 YSYEKL come from the germline V gene. Trimming at V came to 0 bases and at J to 7 bases, leaving 6 bases not matched to a gene.

This chain uses TRBV30 with TRBJ2-1; D is undetermined. The CDR3 covers 13 residues. Per the germline V gene, CDR1 is GTSNPN and CDR2 is SVGIG (reference sequence). Trimming stripped 2 bases from V and 6 bases from J, with 11 bases between. The CDR3 here is CAWSRLEGNEQFF. DNA for the CDR3: TGTGCCTGGAGTCGGCTAGAAGGCAATGAGCAGTTCTTC.

This clonotype was counted ten times or more. The rearrangement links TRBV5-1 to TRBJ2-3, with 9 bases fitting TRBD2. The CDR3 length is 15 residues. V was clipped by 3 bases and J by 2 bases; unmatched bases: 4. Germline V gene sequence: CDR1 SGHRS, CDR2 YFSETQ. The CDR3 bases are TGCGCCAGCAGCTCCCTAGCGGGGAACACAGATACGCAGTATTTT. It specifies CASSSLAGNTDTQYF. Combining the CDR3 with reference TRBV5-1 and TRBJ2-3 gives the whole variable domain KAGVTQTPRYLIKTRGQQVTLSCSPISGHRSVSWYQQTPGQGLQFLFEYFSETQRNKGNFPGRFSGRQFSNSRSEMNVSTLELGDSALYLCASSSLAGNTDTQYFGPGTRLTVL.

Ten or more counts support this clonotype. The chain recombines TRBV20-1 with TRBJ1-1; D uncertain. Germline V gives CDR1 DFQATT, CDR2 SNEGSKA (reference sequence). V gave up 5 bases and J gave up 6 bases, with 19 bases separating them. CDR3 size: 14 residues. CDR3 sequence (DNA): TGCAGTGCTTCAACCCCATTCAGTGGCGCTGAAGCTTTCTTT. This sequence encodes CSASTPFSGAEAFF.

This clonotype was picked up a small number of times. The chain links TRBV15 to TRBJ2-4; D is unresolved. Trimming left V 4 bases short and J 6 bases short, with 13 bases between. Per germline, CDR1 LNHNV and CDR2 YYDKDF (reference sequence). This CDR3 contains 14 residues. The CDR3 sequence: CATSTSEHRNIQYF. The CDR3 nucleotides read TGTGCCACCAGCACCAGTGAGCATAGAAACATTCAGTACTTC.

This clonotype appeared many times. This rearrangement joins TRBV20-1 to TRBJ1-5; a weak D match, TRBD1 (5 bases). This CDR3 is built from 12 residues. Germline V lookup: CDR1 DFQATT, CDR2 SNEGSKA (reference sequence). V was pared by 3 bases and J by 8 bases, with 11 bases between. CDR3 nucleotides: TGCAGTGCTAGGGGTCCACAGGAGCCCCAGCATTTT. Its translation: CSARGPQEPQHF.

This clonotype was recorded at least ten times. The V call is TRBV27, the J call TRBJ2-3, with TRBD1 matching over 7 bases. Trimming cost V 6 bases and J 3 bases; bases outside gene matches: 9. Germline V gives CDR1 MNHEY, CDR2 SMNVEV (reference sequence). CDR3 length: 15 residues. The CDR3 protein is CASSTTGQQTDTQYF. CDR3 in DNA: TGTGCCAGCAGCACCACGGGACAGCAAACAGATACGCAGTATTTT.

This clonotype was counted at least ten times. J is TRBJ2-2 and V is TRBV2; TRBD1 matches at 8 bases. The CDR3 is made up of 15 amino acids. The V and J ends lost 7 bases and 5 bases, in that order; junction bases with no gene match: 9. Looked up from germline, CDR1 is SNHLY and CDR2 is FYNNEI. CDR3 nucleotides: TGTGCCAGCAATACGCAGGGGGCTCGAACCGGGGAGCTGTTTTTT. Protein product: CASNTQGARTGELFF.

This clonotype appeared many times. The chain employs TRBV20-1 and TRBJ2-1; 13 nucleotides align to TRBD2. V was pared by 3 bases and J by 0 bases, with 11 bases of the junction left unmatched. CDR1 is DFQATT and CDR2 is SNEGSKA in the germline V gene (reference sequence). The CDR3 spans 19 residues. The CDR3 sequence: CSASYRLAGGKSSYNEQFF. CDR3 DNA: TGCAGTGCTAGTTACCGACTAGCGGGGGGCAAAAGCTCCTACAATGAGCAGTTCTTC.

The chain couples TRBV3-1 to TRBJ2-3, with 7 nucleotides matching TRBD1. The trim removed 3 bases at V and 2 bases at J, leaving 5 bases unmatched. This CDR3 contains 15 residues. The germline V gene has CDR1 LGHDT and CDR2 YNNKEL (reference sequence). The CDR3 spells CASSQTGPYTDTQYF. DNA of the CDR3: TGTGCCAGCAGCCAGACAGGGCCGTACACAGATACGCAGTATTTT.

In its sample, this clonotype was seen many times. The chain uses TRBV6-1 and TRBJ2-3; 10 positions agree with TRBD1. The CDR3 runs 15 residues. The germline gives CDR1 MNHNS, CDR2 SASEGT. The junction had 7 bases not matched to a gene; V was cut back by 6 bases and J by 4 bases. The CDR3 protein is CASSPDRGLADTQYF. As DNA, the CDR3 is TGTGCCAGCAGCCCCGACAGGGGGCTTGCAGATACGCAGTATTTT.

This clonotype was detected ten times or more. V is TRBV11-2 and J is TRBJ2-1; D gene unclear. The CDR3 is 16 residues long. V was clipped by 5 bases and J by 3 bases, with 17 bases between them. Germline loops: CDR1 SGHAT, CDR2 FQNNGV. CDR3 coding DNA: TGTGCCAGCAGCGGAGCGTTTGGGCGTAGCTACAATGAGCAGTTCTTC. Its protein is CASSGAFGRSYNEQFF.

This clonotype was detected many times. The chain combines TRBV2 with TRBJ1-1, with D perhaps TRBD1 (6 bases). Trimming removed 8 bases from V and 10 bases from J, with 23 bases in between. Germline assignment: CDR1 SNHLY and CDR2 FYNNEI. The CDR3 runs to 14 residues. The CDR3 protein is CASHTPVGALGAFF. CDR3 in DNA: TGTGCCAGCCATACCCCCGTGGGGGCGCTGGGAGCTTTCTTT. The full variable domain, rest sourced from reference TRBV2 and TRBJ1-1, is EPEVTQTPSHQVTQMGQEVILRCVPISNHLYFYWYRQILGQKVEFLVSFYNNEISEKSEIFDDQFSVERPDGSNFTLKIRSTKLEDSAMYFCASHTPVGALGAFFGQGTRLTVV.

The sample holds many counts of this clonotype. The chain uses TRBV2 and TRBJ2-1; D might be TRBD2 (6 bases). Germline loops: CDR1 SNHLY, CDR2 FYNNEI. V gave up 2 bases and J gave up 5 bases, with 13 bases separating them. The CDR3 has 15 amino acids. CDR3 region: CASSEPGLGDNEQFF. The CDR3 bases are TGTGCCAGCAGTGAACCGGGACTGGGGGACAATGAGCAGTTCTTC. The full variable domain, its missing parts supplied by reference TRBV2 and TRBJ2-1, is EPEVTQTPSHQVTQMGQEVILRCVPISNHLYFYWYRQILGQKVEFLVSFYNNEISEKSEIFDDQFSVERPDGSNFTLKIRSTKLEDSAMYFCASSEPGLGDNEQFFGPGTRLTVL.